The sequence of this T cell receptor beta chain was determined in a study of CD8+CD57+ T cells in acquired aplastic anemia. Study summary: Across the sorted CD4+ and CD8+ cells, DNA amounts averaged roughly 3.5 ug. Study-wide points: There were approximately 27 CD8+ CDR3 sequences that occurred in both patients and controls.

Patients sequenced had flow cytometry evidence of CD8+CD57+ cell expansion. Severe acquired aplastic anemia was present in every patient. As concerns this clonotype: What it binds is not known.

Profiling of TCR beta VDJ combinations and CDR3 sequences used genomic DNA as template. TCRdb re-derived calls from the reads in MiXCR, one entry per CDR3 protein. Among 200,000 to 250,000 distinct CDR3 sequences listed, around 50% were seen once. This clonotype originated in a human donor with aplastic anemia. The sample consisted of sorted CD4+, CD8+, or CD8+CD57+ T cells (not recorded which) from PBMCs.

As DNA, the CDR3 is TGTGCCAGCAGGCCCACAGGGGGCAGGCAGCCCCAGCATTTT. Translation gives CASRPTGGRQPQHF. The chain links TRBV28 to TRBJ1-5; 9 nucleotides align to TRBD1. The junction had 7 bases not matched to a gene; V was cut back by 6 bases and J by 7 bases. The CDR3 runs to 14 residues. Germline CDR1 is MDHEN and CDR2 is SYDVKM.